This T cell receptor (beta chain) comes out of a study of T cells in Graves' hyperthyroidism and ophthalmopathy. Germline-derived CDR1 and CDR2 are DFQATT and SNEGSKA (reference sequence). This CDR3 region has 13 residues. The study left out patients who had uncontrolled infection, other autoimmune disease, pregnancy or lactation. Extraction of PBMCs used 8 to 10 ml of fresh peripheral blood. Template material for amplifying TCR beta CDR3 regions consisted of RNA transcripts. HTBI primers were used for first-round RT-PCR of the TCR CDR3. Each CDR3 protein gets one entry after TCRdb re-called the multiplex PCR reads with MiXCR. This sample has under 350,000 distinct CDR3 sequences, with roughly 15% found just once. Notes on this clonotype: The junction departs from the called germline gene at one end, perhaps through a read error.

The receptor's source is a woman aged 40 to 55 with Graves' hyperthyroidism. The V and J genes are TRBV20-1 and TRBJ2-1; 12 positions match TRBD2. The sequenced sample consisted of blood. The DNA of the CDR3 is TGCAGTGCCAGAGGACTAGCGGGAAGTGAGCAGTTCTTC. This translates into CSARGLAGSEQFF.